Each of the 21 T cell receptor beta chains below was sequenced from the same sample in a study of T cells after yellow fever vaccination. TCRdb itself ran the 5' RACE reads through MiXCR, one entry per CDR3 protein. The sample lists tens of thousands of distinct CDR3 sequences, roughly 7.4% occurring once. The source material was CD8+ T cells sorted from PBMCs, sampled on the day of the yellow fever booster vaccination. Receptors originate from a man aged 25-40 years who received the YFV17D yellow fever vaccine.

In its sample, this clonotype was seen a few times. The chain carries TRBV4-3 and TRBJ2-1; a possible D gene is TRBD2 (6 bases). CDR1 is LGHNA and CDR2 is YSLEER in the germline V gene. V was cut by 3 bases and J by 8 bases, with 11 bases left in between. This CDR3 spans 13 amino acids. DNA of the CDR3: TGCGCCAGCAGCCACCCCGGGGAGGATGAGCAGTTCTTC. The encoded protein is CASSHPGEDEQFF.

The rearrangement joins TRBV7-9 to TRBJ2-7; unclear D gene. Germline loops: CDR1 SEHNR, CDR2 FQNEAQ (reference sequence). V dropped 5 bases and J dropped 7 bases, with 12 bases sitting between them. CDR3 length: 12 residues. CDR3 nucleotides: TGTGCCAGCAGCCTTGGAACCCGGGAGCAGTACTTC. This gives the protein CASSLGTREQYF.

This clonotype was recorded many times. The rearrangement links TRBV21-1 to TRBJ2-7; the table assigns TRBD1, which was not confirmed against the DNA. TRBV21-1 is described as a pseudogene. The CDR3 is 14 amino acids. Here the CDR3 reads CASSHRDRGYEQYF. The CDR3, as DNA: TGTGCCAGCAGCCACCGGGACAGGGGCTACGAGCAGTACTTC.

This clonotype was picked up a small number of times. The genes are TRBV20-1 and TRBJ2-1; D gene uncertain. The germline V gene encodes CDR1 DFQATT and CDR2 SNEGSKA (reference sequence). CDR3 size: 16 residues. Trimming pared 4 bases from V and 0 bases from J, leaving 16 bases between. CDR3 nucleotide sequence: TGCAGTGCTACAGTCCTGTCCACCATCTCCTACAATGAGCAGTTCTTC. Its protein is CSATVLSTISYNEQFF.

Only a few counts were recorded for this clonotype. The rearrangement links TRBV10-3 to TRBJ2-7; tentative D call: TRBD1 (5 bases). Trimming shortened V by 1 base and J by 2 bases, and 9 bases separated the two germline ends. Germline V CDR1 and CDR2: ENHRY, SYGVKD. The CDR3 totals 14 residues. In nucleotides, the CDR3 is TGTGCCATCAGTGAGTTGGGCAGGGCCTACGAGCAGTACTTC. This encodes CAISELGRAYEQYF.

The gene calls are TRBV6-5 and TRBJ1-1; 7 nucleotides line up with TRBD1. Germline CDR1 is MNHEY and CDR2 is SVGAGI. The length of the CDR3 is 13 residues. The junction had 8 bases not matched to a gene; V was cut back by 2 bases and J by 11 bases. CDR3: CASSYATQGRAFF. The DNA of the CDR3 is TGTGCCAGCAGTTACGCAACACAGGGGAGGGCTTTCTTT.

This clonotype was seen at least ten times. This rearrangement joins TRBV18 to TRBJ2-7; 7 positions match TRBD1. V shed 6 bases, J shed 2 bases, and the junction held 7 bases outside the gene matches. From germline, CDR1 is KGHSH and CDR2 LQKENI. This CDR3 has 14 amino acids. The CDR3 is CASSPGTEPYEQYF. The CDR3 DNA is TGTGCCAGCTCGCCCGGGACAGAGCCCTACGAGCAGTACTTC.

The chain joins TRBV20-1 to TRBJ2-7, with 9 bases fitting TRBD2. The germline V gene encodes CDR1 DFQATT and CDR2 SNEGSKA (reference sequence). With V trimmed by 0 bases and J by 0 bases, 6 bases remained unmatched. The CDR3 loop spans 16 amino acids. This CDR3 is CSARDRTSGSSYEQYF. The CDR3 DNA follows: TGCAGTGCTAGAGATCGCACTAGCGGGTCCTCCTACGAGCAGTACTTC.

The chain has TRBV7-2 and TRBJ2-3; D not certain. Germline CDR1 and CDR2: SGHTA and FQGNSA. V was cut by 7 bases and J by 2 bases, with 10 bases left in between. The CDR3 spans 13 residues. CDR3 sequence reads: CASKEQNTDTQYF. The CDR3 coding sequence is TGTGCCAGCAAAGAACAGAACACAGATACGCAGTATTTT.

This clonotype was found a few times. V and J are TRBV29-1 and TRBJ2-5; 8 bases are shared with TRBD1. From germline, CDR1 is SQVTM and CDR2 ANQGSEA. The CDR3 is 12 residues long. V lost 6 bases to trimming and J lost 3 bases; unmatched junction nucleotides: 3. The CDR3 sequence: CSVETGEETQYF. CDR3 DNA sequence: TGCAGCGTCGAGACAGGGGAAGAGACCCAGTACTTC.

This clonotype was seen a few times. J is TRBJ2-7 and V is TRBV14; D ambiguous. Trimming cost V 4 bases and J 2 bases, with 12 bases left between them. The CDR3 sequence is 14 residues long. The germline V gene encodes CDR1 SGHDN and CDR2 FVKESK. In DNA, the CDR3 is TGTGCCAGCAGCCTGGGTGGTATCGCCTACGAGCAGTACTTC. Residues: CASSLGGIAYEQYF. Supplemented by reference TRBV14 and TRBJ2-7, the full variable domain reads EAGVTQFPSHSVIEKGQTVTLRCDPISGHDNLYWYRRVMGKEIKFLLHFVKESKQDESGMPNNRFLAERTGGTYSTLKVQPAELEDSGVYFCASSLGGIAYEQYFGPGTRLTVT.

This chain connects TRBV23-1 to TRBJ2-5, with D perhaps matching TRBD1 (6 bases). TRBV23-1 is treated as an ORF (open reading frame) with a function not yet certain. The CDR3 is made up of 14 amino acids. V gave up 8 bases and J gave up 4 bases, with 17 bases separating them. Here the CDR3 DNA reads TGCGCCAGCGGACAGATAAGGTCGGGAGAGACCCAGTACTTC. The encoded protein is CASGQIRSGETQYF.

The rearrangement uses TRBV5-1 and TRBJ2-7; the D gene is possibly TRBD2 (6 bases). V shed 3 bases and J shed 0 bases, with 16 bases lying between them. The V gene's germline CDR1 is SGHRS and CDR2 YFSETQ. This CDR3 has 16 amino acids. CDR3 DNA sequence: TGCGCCAGCAGCTCGGGGCGGGATTCCGTCTCCTACGAGCAGTACTTC. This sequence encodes CASSSGRDSVSYEQYF.

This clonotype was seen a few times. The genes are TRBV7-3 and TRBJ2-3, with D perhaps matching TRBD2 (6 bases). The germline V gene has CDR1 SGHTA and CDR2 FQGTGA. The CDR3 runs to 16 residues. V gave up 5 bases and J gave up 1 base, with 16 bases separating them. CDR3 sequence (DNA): TGTGCCAGCAGCGTAGGTCCGGGACTTCGCACAGATACGCAGTATTTT. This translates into CASSVGPGLRTDTQYF.

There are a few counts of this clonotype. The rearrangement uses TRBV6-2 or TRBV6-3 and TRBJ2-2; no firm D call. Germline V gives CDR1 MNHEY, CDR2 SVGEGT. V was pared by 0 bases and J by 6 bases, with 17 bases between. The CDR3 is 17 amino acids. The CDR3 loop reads CASSYSLAERYAGELFF. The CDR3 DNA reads TGTGCCAGCAGTTACTCCCTCGCCGAACGATACGCCGGGGAGCTGTTTTTT.

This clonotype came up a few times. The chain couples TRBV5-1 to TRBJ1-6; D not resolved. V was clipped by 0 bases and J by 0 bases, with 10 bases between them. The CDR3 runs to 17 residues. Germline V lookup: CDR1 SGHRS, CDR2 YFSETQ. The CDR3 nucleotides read TGCGCCAGCAGCTTGGTGGCCCCTTCCTCCTATAATTCACCCCTCCACTTT. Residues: CASSLVAPSSYNSPLHF.

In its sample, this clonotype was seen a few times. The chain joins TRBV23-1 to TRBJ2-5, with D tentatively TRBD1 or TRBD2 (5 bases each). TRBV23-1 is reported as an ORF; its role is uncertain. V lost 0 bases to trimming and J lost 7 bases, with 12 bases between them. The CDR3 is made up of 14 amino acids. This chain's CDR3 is CASSQSRGPGTQYF. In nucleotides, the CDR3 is TGCGCCAGCAGTCAATCGAGGGGCCCCGGGACCCAGTACTTC.

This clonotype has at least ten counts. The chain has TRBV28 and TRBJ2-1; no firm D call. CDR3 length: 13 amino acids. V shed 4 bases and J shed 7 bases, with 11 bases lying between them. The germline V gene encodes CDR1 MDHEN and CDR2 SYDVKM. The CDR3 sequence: CASSSFVSNEQFF. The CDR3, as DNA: TGTGCCAGCAGTTCCTTTGTCAGTAATGAGCAGTTCTTC.

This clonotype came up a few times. The CDR3 bases are TGTGCCAGCGGGATACTAGCGTCGGCCTACGAGCAGTACTTC. Translated: CASGILASAYEQYF. The gene calls are TRBV6-2 or TRBV6-3 and TRBJ2-7; TRBD2 matches 7 bases. V shed 8 bases, J shed 2 bases, and the junction held 9 bases outside the gene matches. Germline V CDR1 and CDR2: MNHEY, SVGEGT. This CDR3 has 14 amino acids.

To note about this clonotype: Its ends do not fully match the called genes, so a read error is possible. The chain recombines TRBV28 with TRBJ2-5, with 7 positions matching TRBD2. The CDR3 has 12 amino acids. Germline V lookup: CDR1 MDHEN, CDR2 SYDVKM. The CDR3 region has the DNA TGTGCCAGCAGACCCTTGGGAGGGACCCACTACTTC. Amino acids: CASRPLGGTHYF.

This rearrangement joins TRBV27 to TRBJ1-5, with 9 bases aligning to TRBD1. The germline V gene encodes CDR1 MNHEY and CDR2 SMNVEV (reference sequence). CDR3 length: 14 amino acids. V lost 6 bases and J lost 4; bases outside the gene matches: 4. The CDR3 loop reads CASSWGTGNQPQHF. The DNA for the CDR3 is TGTGCCAGCAGCTGGGGGACAGGGAATCAGCCCCAGCATTTT.